These T cell receptor beta chains were read from a single sample in a study of cytotoxic CD8 clonotypes in ibrutinib-treated CLL. Measured with immunoSEQ multiplex PCR; TCRdb has only the in-frame clones, and not every one. Seen here are more than 200,000 clones, about four fifths observed once, and the top ten hold 10% to 12%. The sequencing used PBMCs, collected after 12 months of ibrutinib treatment. All receptors come from a human donor with chronic lymphocytic leukemia. The CDR3 runs from the conserved cysteine through the conserved F or W. D genes are given only for firm matches. Clone size appears in some rows only: once, few, many, or a class for an expanded clone.

>TRBJ1-1|-|TRBV11-2|-
TGTGCCAGCAGCTTAGTGGAAGGGGTTGAGGCTTTCTTT
CASSLVEGVEAFF
>TRBJ2-1|TRBD2|TRBV5-4|-
TGTGCCAGCAGCGGAAGCGGGGTAGGGTCCAATGAGCAGTTCTTC
CASSGSGVGSNEQFF
>TRBJ2-7|-|TRBV6-5|-
TGTGCCAGCAGTTCAGAGGGGTCTCTTGGGCGGCAGTACTTC
CASSSEGSLGRQYF
>TRBJ2-7|-|TRBV28|-
TGTGCAACTGGGCAGGGGCAGTACGAGCAGTACTTC
CATGQGQYEQYF
>TRBJ1-2|TRBD1|TRBV18|-
TGTGCCAGCTCACCACAGGGACAGGAGGGGAACTATGGCTACACCTTC
CASSPQGQEGNYGYTF
>TRBJ1-4|TRBD1|TRBV7-9|-
TGTGCCAGCAGCTTTGACAGGGCGGGAAGAAAACTGTTTTTT
CASSFDRAGRKLFF
>TRBJ2-1|-|TRBV12-2|-
TGTGCAAGTCGCCTGTGGGCGCTAGCGGGATGGTCGTTCTTC
CASRLWALAGWSFF
>TRBJ2-3|TRBD2|TRBV5-1|few
TGCGCCAGCAGCCGGGGACTAGCGGGAGGGTGGGGCACAGATACGCAGTATTTT
CASSRGLAGGWGTDTQYF
>TRBJ1-2|-|TRBV5-1|-
TGCGCCAGCAGCTTGGGTAGGGCCGAGGTCTATGGCTACACCTTC
CASSLGRAEVYGYTF
>TRBJ1-5|-|TRBV2|-
TGTGCCAGCAGTGAGGGGGTGGGCAATCAGCCCCAGCATTTT
CASSEGVGNQPQHF
>TRBJ2-1|-|TRBV4-1|-
TGCGCCAGCAGCCAAGTTTTAGGGAGCTCCTACAATGAGCAGTTCTTC
CASSQVLGSSYNEQFF
>TRBJ2-2|-|TRBV30|-
TGTGCCTGGAGTGTTAATTCCGGGGAGCTGTTTTTT
CAWSVNSGELFF
>TRBJ1-2|TRBD1|TRBV11-2|-
TGTGCCAGCAGCCCCGGACAGGTCTCTAACTATGGCTACACCTTC
CASSPGQVSNYGYTF
>TRBJ2-2|-|TRBV28|-
TGTGCCAGCAGACGAACTAACACCGGGGAGCTGTTTTTT
CASRRTNTGELFF
>TRBJ2-5|TRBD1|TRBV6-1|-
TGTGCCAGCAGCGGGACAGGGCAGGGGACCCAGTACTTC
CASSGTGQGTQYF
>TRBJ1-5|-|TRBV5-6|-
TGTGCCAGCAGCTTGGCAGGGCCCGGTGGTCAGCCCCAGCATTTT
CASSLAGPGGQPQHF
>TRBJ2-3|TRBD2|TRBV19|-
TGTGCCAGTAGTATTGGGCCTAGCGGGAGCCCTAGCACAGATACGCAGTATTTT
CASSIGPSGSPSTDTQYF
>TRBJ2-7|TRBD2|TRBV5-6|-
TGTGCCAGCAGCTTGGGACTAGCGGGGGACGAGCAGTACTTC
CASSLGLAGDEQYF
>TRBJ2-1|-|TRBV5-5|-
TGTGCCAGCAGCTTGGTTTGGGCCACCCAGAATGAGCAGTTCTTC
CASSLVWATQNEQFF
>TRBJ1-2|-|TRBV6-6|-
TGTGCCAGCAGTTATTCGACGGGACTGAACTATGGCTACACCTTC
CASSYSTGLNYGYTF
>TRBJ2-5|-|TRBV11-2|-
TGTGCCAGCAGCTTAGGGGTATTAGTAGAGACCCAGTACTTC
CASSLGVLVETQYF
>TRBJ2-1|TRBD2|TRBV5-1|-
TGCGCCAGCAGCTTGGGGTCTAGCGGGTCCTACAATGAGCAGTTCTTC
CASSLGSSGSYNEQFF
>TRBJ2-1|TRBD1|TRBV28|once
TGTGCCAGCAGTGGGACAGGGGTTGGTCCCTACTCCTACAATGAGCAGTTCTTC
CASSGTGVGPYSYNEQFF
>TRBJ1-5|-|TRBV7-3|-
TGTGCCAGCAGCCTGAACCCCAATCAGCCCCAGCATTTT
CASSLNPNQPQHF
>TRBJ2-1|-|TRBV6-1|-
TGTGCCAGCAGTGGGAGACAGAGAAACAATGAGCAGTTCTTC
CASSGRQRNNEQFF
>TRBJ2-7|-|TRBV5-1|-
TGCGCCAGCAGCTTGGGGGACGGACTGTTCTACGAGCAGTACTTC
CASSLGDGLFYEQYF
>TRBJ2-1|-|TRBV5-4|-
TGTGCCAGCAGCTTGGCGAGCTCCTACAATGAGCAGTTCTTC
CASSLASSYNEQFF
>TRBJ2-7|-|TRBV6-6|-
TGTGCCGGCAGTGTGGACACCACCTCCTACGAGCAGTACTTC
CAGSVDTTSYEQYF
>TRBJ2-1|-|TRBV7-9|-
TGTGCCAGCAGCTTCTCAACTAAAGGCGATGAGCAGTTCTTC
CASSFSTKGDEQFF
>TRBJ2-5|-|TRBV19|once
TGTGCCAGTAGGGAGAGACAGTCAGAGACCCAGTACTTC
CASRERQSETQYF
>TRBJ2-5|-|TRBV7-8|-
TGTGCCAGCAGCTTAGGGCTGGGAACACAAGAGACCCAGTACTTC
CASSLGLGTQETQYF
>TRBJ1-6|-|TRBV7-9|few
TGTGCCAGCAGCCTGGGGGTTGAAAATTCACCCCTCCACTTT
CASSLGVENSPLHF
>TRBJ1-1|-|TRBV6-5|-
TGTGCCAGCAGTTATGGGGCGGACACTGAAGCTTTCTTT
CASSYGADTEAFF
>TRBJ2-3|-|TRBV10-2|-
TGCGCCAGCAGTGATGGTCCCATCTCACGAAGCACAGATACGCAGTATTTT
CASSDGPISRSTDTQYF
>TRBJ1-5|-|TRBV19|-
TGTGCCAGTAGTTTCGGGAAAAATAGCAATCAGCCCCAGCATTTT
CASSFGKNSNQPQHF
>TRBJ1-5|TRBD1|TRBV4-1|-
TGCGCCAGCAGCCAAGCGACGGGACAGGAGGGATATAGCAATCAGCCCCAGCATTTT
CASSQATGQEGYSNQPQHF
>TRBJ2-1|-|TRBV6-1|-
TGTGCCAGCACCCGTGGGGGGCTGGGATACAATGAGCAGTTCTTC
CASTRGGLGYNEQFF
>TRBJ1-1|-|TRBV5-4|-
TGTGCCAGCAGCTTGATGACAGGTTCGAACACTGAAGCTTTCTTT
CASSLMTGSNTEAFF
>TRBJ2-5|-|TRBV29-1|-
TGCAGCGTTACCCCATGGGGGGACCAAGAGACCCAGTACTTC
CSVTPWGDQETQYF
>TRBJ1-4|-|TRBV5-1|-
TGCGCCAGCAGCGTAAGGGCCCCTATGGGGGAAAAACTGTTTTTT
CASSVRAPMGEKLFF
>TRBJ2-1|-|TRBV11-3|-
TGTGCCAGCGCCCCTCAATGGTCTAGCAATGAGCAGTTCTTC
CASAPQWSSNEQFF
>TRBJ2-5|-|TRBV6-5|-
TGTGCCAGCAGTCCAGGGAAAGAGACCCAGTACTTC
CASSPGKETQYF
>TRBJ2-3|-|TRBV11-1|-
TGTGCCAGCAGCCCCACAACTAGCACAGATACGCAGTATTTT
CASSPTTSTDTQYF
>TRBJ2-5|-|TRBV4-1|-
TGCGCCAGCAGCCAAGTGTCGGAAGAGACCCAGTACTTC
CASSQVSEETQYF
>TRBJ1-3|TRBD1|TRBV6-5|many
TGTGCCACCGGACAGGGGATTTCTCTGAGAAACACCATATATTTT
CATGQGISLRNTIYF
>TRBJ1-1|TRBD1|TRBV4-2|-
TGTGCCAGCAGCCCCTCCGACAGGGGGCGAACTGAAGCTTTCTTT
CASSPSDRGRTEAFF